The clone carrying this TCR beta chain was observed a few times. As yet, its antigen is unknown. A second PCR of about 6 to 12 cycles used a sample-barcoded 5' primer and a J-beta primer mix. Each CDR3 protein is one row after TCRdb ran MiXCR on the 5' RACE reads. Found here are some 1.6 million distinct CDR3 sequences, 30% to 35% of them singletons; the top ten hold approximately 10%. This sample was included in a study of blood T cells in healthy people across ages. Study outcomes and limitations: Getting older went along with TCR beta diversity per million T cells dropping roughly linearly.

This clonotype was obtained from a woman younger than 45 in good health. Specimen: blood.

The CDR3 DNA follows: TGTGCCAGTAGTATAGCCCAAGCGGGAGAGAGACCAACCTACGAGCAGTACTTC. It translates to CASSIAQAGERPTYEQYF. The chain joins TRBV19 to TRBJ2-7; TRBD2 matches at 8 bases. CDR1 and CDR2 from the germline V gene are LNHDA and SQIVND (reference sequence). The J segment lost 2 bases and the V segment lost 1 base, leaving 13 bases of the junction unmatched. The CDR3 has 18 residues.